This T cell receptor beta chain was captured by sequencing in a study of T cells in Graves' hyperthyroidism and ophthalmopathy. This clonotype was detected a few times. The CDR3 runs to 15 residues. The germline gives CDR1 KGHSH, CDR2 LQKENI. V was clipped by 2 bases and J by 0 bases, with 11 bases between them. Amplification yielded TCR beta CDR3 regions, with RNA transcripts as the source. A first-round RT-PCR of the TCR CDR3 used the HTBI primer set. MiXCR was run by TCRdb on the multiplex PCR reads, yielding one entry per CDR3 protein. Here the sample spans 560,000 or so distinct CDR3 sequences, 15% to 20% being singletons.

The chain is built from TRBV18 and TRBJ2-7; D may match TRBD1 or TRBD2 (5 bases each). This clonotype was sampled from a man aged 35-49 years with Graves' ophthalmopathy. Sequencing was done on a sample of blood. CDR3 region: CASSPVRAGSYEQYF. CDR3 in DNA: TGTGCCAGCTCACCAGTCAGGGCGGGCTCCTACGAGCAGTACTTC.